Listed below are T cell receptor beta chains from one sample, sequenced in a study of blood T cell repertoires in COVID-19. Profiled with immunoSEQ multiplex PCR; TCRdb holds only in-frame clones, not every one. The sample has 200,000 to 300,000 clones, around nine tenths seen once. What was sequenced was peripheral blood. These receptors were taken from a woman in her sixties or seventies who had recovered from COVID-19. Each CDR3 is given with its conserved first and last residue. Each record gives: V gene, J gene, clone size, D gene, CDR3 protein, CDR3 DNA. D genes are given only for firm matches. Clone size is given for some rows only: seen once, a few or many times, or a class if the clone is expanded.

>TRBV19|TRBJ1-6|-|TRBD1
CASSGDSNSPLHF
TGTGCCAGTAGTGGGGACAGTAATTCACCCCTCCACTTT
>TRBV7-9|TRBJ2-2|-|-
CASSLALRSRIAEELFF
TGTGCCAGCAGCTTAGCGCTAAGAAGCAGGATAGCGGAGGAGCTGTTTTTT
>TRBV7-8|TRBJ2-7|few|TRBD2
CASSRAGASGSYEQYF
TGTGCCAGCAGCCGAGCTGGGGCTAGCGGTTCCTACGAGCAGTACTTC
>TRBV7-9|TRBJ2-7|-|TRBD1
CASSPSGTGRYEQYF
TGTGCCAGCAGCCCCTCCGGGACAGGGAGATACGAGCAGTACTTC
>TRBV7-2|TRBJ1-2|-|TRBD1
CASSLEGARRLSYGYTF
TGTGCCAGCAGCTTAGAGGGGGCGCGTAGACTAAGCTATGGCTACACCTTC
>TRBV4-3|TRBJ2-1|-|TRBD2
CASSQASGGLSSYNEQFF
TGCGCCAGCAGCCAAGCTAGCGGGGGACTGAGCTCCTACAATGAGCAGTTCTTC
>TRBV12-5|TRBJ2-2|-|TRBD1
CASGQQWTGGNTGELFF
TGTGCTAGTGGTCAACAATGGACAGGGGGGAACACCGGGGAGCTGTTTTTT
>TRBV7-9|TRBJ2-1|-|TRBD2
CASSRDGGGYNEQFF
TGTGCCAGCAGCCGTGATGGCGGGGGTTACAATGAGCAGTTCTTC
>TRBV11-2|TRBJ1-5|-|-
CASSFLGQPQHF
TGTGCCAGCAGCTTCCTGGGCCAGCCCCAGCATTTT
>TRBV19|TRBJ1-5|-|-
CASSTSVNLNQPQHF
TGTGCCAGTAGTACCTCGGTTAACCTCAATCAGCCCCAGCATTTT
>TRBV6-5|TRBJ1-5|-|-
CASNTYRDSNQPQHF
TGTGCCAGCAATACCTACAGGGATAGCAATCAGCCCCAGCATTTT
>TRBV7-2|TRBJ2-7|-|TRBD2
CASHWSAGVQQYF
TGTGCCAGCCACTGGAGCGCGGGGGTTCAGCAGTACTTC
>TRBV5-1|TRBJ2-3|-|TRBD2
CASSPVFSGGADTQYF
TGCGCCAGCAGCCCCGTCTTTAGCGGGGGTGCAGATACGCAGTATTTT
>TRBV6-5|TRBJ2-7|-|TRBD1
CAGEDRGNSYEQYF
TGTGCCGGAGAGGACAGGGGCAACTCCTACGAGCAGTACTTC
>TRBV7-9|TRBJ1-1|-|-
CASSAPRGVEAFF
TGTGCCAGCAGCGCCCCTCGGGGAGTAGAAGCTTTCTTT
>TRBV24-1|TRBJ1-4|-|TRBD1
CATSDPRDSLEKLFF
TGTGCCACCAGTGATCCCCGGGACAGTTTGGAAAAACTGTTTTTT
>TRBV5-1|TRBJ1-6|once|-
CASSLAVGVKHSPLHF
TGCGCCAGCAGCTTGGCTGTAGGGGTCAAGCATTCACCCCTCCACTTT
>TRBV7-3|TRBJ1-3|once|-
CASSLKGVTIYF
TGTGCCAGCAGCTTAAAGGGGGTTACCATATATTTT
>TRBV19|TRBJ2-7|once|TRBD1
CASSIRGHGSYEQYF
TGTGCCAGTAGTATCAGGGGGCATGGGTCCTACGAGCAGTACTTC
>TRBV19|TRBJ1-6|few|TRBD1
CASTLQGNNSPLHF
TGTGCCAGTACCTTACAGGGGAACAATTCACCCCTCCACTTT
>TRBV28|TRBJ1-5|-|TRBD1
CASSRGQDFRAQHF
TGTGCCAGCAGCCGGGGACAGGACTTCAGGGCCCAGCATTTT
>TRBV13|TRBJ2-7|-|TRBD1
CASSNRGAYEQYF
TGTGCCAGCAGTAACAGGGGAGCCTACGAGCAGTACTTC
>TRBV19|TRBJ1-1|-|TRBD1
CASSTVGQGDTEAFF
TGTGCCAGTAGTACCGTCGGACAGGGGGACACTGAAGCTTTCTTT
>TRBV1|TRBJ2-5|-|-
CTSSQDGRGGRETQYF
TGCACCAGCAGCCAAGATGGGCGGGGGGGCCGTGAGACCCAGTACTTC
>TRBV19|TRBJ2-7|-|TRBD2
CASNPRGGGYEQYF
TGTGCCAGTAACCCCCGGGGCGGGGGCTACGAGCAGTACTTC
>TRBV7-9|TRBJ2-7|-|-
CASIPGSAGSLAYEQYF
TGTGCCAGCATCCCTGGGAGTGCGGGTTCGTTAGCCTACGAGCAGTACTTC
>TRBV28|TRBJ2-2|-|TRBD2
CASIRGGGRYTGELFF
TGTGCCAGCATTCGAGGCGGGGGTCGGTACACCGGGGAGCTGTTTTTT
>TRBV5-1|TRBJ2-1|-|TRBD1
CASSLGQGLNNEQFF
TGCGCCAGCAGCTTAGGACAGGGCTTAAACAATGAGCAGTTCTTC
>TRBV14|TRBJ1-1|-|TRBD1
CASSHPRTGKTEAFF
TGTGCCAGCAGCCATCCAAGGACAGGGAAGACTGAAGCTTTCTTT
>TRBV5-1|TRBJ1-2|once|-
CASRSTAHYGYTF
TGCGCCAGCAGATCGACAGCTCACTATGGCTACACCTTC
>TRBV4-2|TRBJ2-7|-|-
CASSQEGSGLLEQYF
TGTGCCAGCAGCCAAGAAGGGTCCGGACTACTGGAGCAGTACTTC
>TRBV19|TRBJ2-7|-|-
CASSIPGGGEQYF
TGTGCCAGTAGTATTCCTGGGGGCGGCGAGCAGTACTTC
>TRBV5-3|TRBJ2-2|once|TRBD1
CARGTGNTGELFF
TGTGCCAGAGGGACAGGGAACACCGGGGAGCTGTTTTTT
>TRBV5-1|TRBJ1-1|-|TRBD1
CASSSRDRGQTEAFF
TGCGCCAGCAGCTCCCGGGACAGGGGGCAAACTGAAGCTTTCTTT
>TRBV29-1|TRBJ1-2|-|-
CSVAGGLTNYGYTF
TGCAGCGTGGCGGGGGGATTGACTAACTATGGCTACACCTTC